These 30 T cell receptor beta chains originate from one sample sequenced in a study of blood T cell repertoires in COVID-19. Clones were read by immunoSEQ multiplex PCR, and TCRdb kept only the in-frame ones, dropping some. Here the sample spans 130,000 or so clones, around 80% being singletons. The sequencing input was PBMCs or T cells enriched from blood (not recorded which). The receptors here all came from a man aged 35 to 55 with acute COVID-19.

This sequence joins TRBV5-4 and TRBJ1-2; 7 bases map to TRBD1. Germline values: CDR1 SGHNT, CDR2 YYREEE (reference sequence). Unmatched junction bases numbered 9, after V lost 3 bases and J lost 4 bases. The CDR3 has 15 amino acids. CDR3 bases: TGTGCCAGCAGCTCAGGAGGAGACAGGGTCTATGGCTACACCTTC. Residues: CASSSGGDRVYGYTF.

This rearrangement joins TRBV7-9 to TRBJ2-3; D unclear. The CDR3 contains 12 residues. The V end lost 1 base, the J end lost 9 bases, and 8 bases lay between the germline ends. Germline-derived CDR1 and CDR2 are SEHNR and FQNEAQ (reference sequence). The CDR3 nucleotides are TGTGCCAGCAGCTTAGGCGGTGGCACGCAGTATTTT. Its protein product is CASSLGGGTQYF.

CDR3 in amino acids: CASSLGLAGPGTAFF. The CDR3 coding sequence is TGTGCCAGCAGCTTAGGCCTGGCAGGGCCCGGCACGGCTTTCTTT. This rearrangement joins TRBV13 to TRBJ1-1, with D tentatively TRBD1 (5 bases). V was cut by 0 bases and J by 11 bases, with 19 bases left in between. Germline-derived CDR1 and CDR2 are PRHDT and FYEKMQ (reference sequence). The CDR3 runs to 15 residues.

The chain couples TRBV19 to TRBJ2-5; 7 bases match TRBD1. V was pared by 6 bases and J by 0 bases, with 10 bases of the junction left unmatched. Germline CDR1 and CDR2: LNHDA and SQIVND (reference sequence). This CDR3 is built from 16 residues. The CDR3 region is CASSAFMTGYQETQYF. CDR3 nucleotide sequence: TGTGCCAGTAGCGCCTTCATGACAGGGTACCAAGAGACCCAGTACTTC.

This clone appeared a few times. V usage is TRBV7-9 and J usage is TRBJ1-4; D gene uncertain. The CDR3 is 14 residues long. Germline V lookup: CDR1 SEHNR, CDR2 FQNEAQ (reference sequence). V was trimmed by 5 bases and J by 4 bases, leaving 11 bases between them. Written as DNA, the CDR3 is TGTGCCAGCAGCCCCGACATCTTTAATGAAAAACTGTTTTTT. Translated: CASSPDIFNEKLFF.

The chain employs TRBV18 and TRBJ1-2; D ambiguous. The CDR3 consists of 16 residues. Germline lookup yields CDR1 KGHSH and CDR2 LQKENI. V lost 2 bases and J 8 bases, leaving 21 bases between the germline ends. The CDR3 loop reads CASSPGEGRSPRGYTF. The DNA of the CDR3 is TGTGCCAGCTCACCAGGAGAGGGCAGGTCCCCCCGGGGCTACACCTTC.

Here the CDR3 reads CASSLEGAGSTDTQYF. DNA for the CDR3: TGTGCCAGCAGCTTAGAGGGAGCGGGAAGCACAGATACGCAGTATTTT. The chain uses TRBV11-2 and TRBJ2-3, with TRBD2 matching 7 bases. V shed 0 bases and J 0 bases; nucleotides not matched to a gene: 3. Per germline, CDR1 SGHAT and CDR2 FQNNGV. There are 16 residues in the CDR3.

This chain joins TRBV18 and TRBJ2-7; 10 nucleotides agree with TRBD1. The CDR3 runs 16 residues. The germline V gene has CDR1 KGHSH and CDR2 LQKENI. V was clipped by 6 bases and J by 6 bases; unmatched bases: 14. In DNA, the CDR3 is TGTGCCAGCTCTCCGATTCCCGGGACAGGGGTCTCCGAGCAGTACTTC. Its translation is CASSPIPGTGVSEQYF.

The rearrangement links TRBV5-1 to TRBJ2-2, with a possible D match to TRBD2 (6 bases). With 4 bases removed from V and 5 bases from J, the gap between germline ends came to 15 bases. Germline lookup yields CDR1 SGHRS and CDR2 YFSETQ. The length of the CDR3 is 15 residues. The CDR3 here is CASSGMGLITGELFF. The CDR3 DNA is TGCGCCAGCAGCGGCATGGGACTTATAACCGGGGAGCTGTTTTTT.

The chain couples TRBV7-2 to TRBJ1-2; TRBD1 matches at 8 bases. Germline CDR1 is SGHTA and CDR2 is FQGNSA. This CDR3 spans 13 amino acids. V trimming: 5 bases; J trimming: 8 bases; junction bases outside the gene matches: 7. The CDR3, as DNA: TGTGCCAGCAGCCCGACAGGGGTATCGGGCTACACCTTC. This encodes CASSPTGVSGYTF.

About this clone itself: The DNA is left out, because the CDR3 cannot be placed on it with certainty; the CDR3 is given as TCRdb lists it. V usage is TRBV21-1 and J usage is TRBJ2-3; the DNA was not compared with TRBD2, the D call given in the table. TRBV21-1 is annotated as a pseudogene. The CDR3 sequence runs 20 residues, both termini included. Here the CDR3 reads CASSKAARHIWGGGTDTQYF.

This clone has just one count. The chain employs TRBV7-9 and TRBJ1-1; 8 bases are shared with TRBD1. The CDR3 spans 14 residues. The V segment lost 6 bases and the J segment 1 base; nucleotides outside the gene matches: 4. Germline assignment: CDR1 SEHNR and CDR2 FQNEAQ (reference sequence). The CDR3 region is CASRLGQANTEAFF. CDR3 DNA: TGTGCCAGCAGGCTGGGACAGGCGAACACTGAAGCTTTCTTT.

The rearrangement links TRBV28 to TRBJ1-2, with D tentatively TRBD1 (5 bases). CDR3 length equals 18 residues. The V gene lost 7 bases and the J gene lost 5 bases, with 29 bases spanning the gap. Germline V gene lookup returns CDR1 MDHEN and CDR2 SYDVKM. CDR3 DNA: TGTGCCAGCACCACACCCGGTGGGGGGGATATCCTCCCATATGGCTACACCTTC. The encoded protein is CASTTPGGGDILPYGYTF.

This CDR3 is CASSLRTGHNEQFF. The CDR3 nucleotides are TGTGCCAGCAGCTTGCGGACAGGGCACAATGAGCAGTTCTTC. V usage is TRBV3-1 (or the pseudogene TRBV3-2) and J usage is TRBJ2-1, with 8 positions matching TRBD1. The CDR3 extends over 14 amino acids. Per germline, CDR1 LGHDT and CDR2 YNNKEL (reference sequence). Unmatched junction bases numbered 5, after V lost 5 bases and J lost 5 bases.

V and J are TRBV6-5 and TRBJ2-1; TRBD2 matches 9 bases. With V trimmed by 6 bases and J by 5 bases, 8 bases remained unmatched. Looked up from germline, CDR1 is MNHEY and CDR2 is SVGAGI. This CDR3 has 15 residues. In nucleotides, the CDR3 is TGTGCCAGCAGCCTCAAGCGGGGGGACAACAATGAGCAGTTCTTC. Translating gives CASSLKRGDNNEQFF.

The chain employs TRBV2 and TRBJ1-2; D ambiguous. Germline loops: CDR1 SNHLY, CDR2 FYNNEI. The CDR3 has 13 amino acids. V gave up 0 bases and J gave up 8 bases, with 10 bases separating them. The CDR3 DNA is TGTGCCAGCAGTGAAGCTCCGGGTTTCGGCTACACCTTC. Translated: CASSEAPGFGYTF. Using reference TRBV2 and TRBJ1-2 for the parts outside the CDR3, the full variable domain is EPEVTQTPSHQVTQMGQEVILRCVPISNHLYFYWYRQILGQKVEFLVSFYNNEISEKSEIFDDQFSVERPDGSNFTLKIRSTKLEDSAMYFCASSEAPGFGYTFGSGTRLTVV.

The chain couples TRBV2 to TRBJ1-2; 8 nucleotides align to TRBD1. Germline trimming cut 4 bases from V and 0 bases from J; bases unmatched to any gene: 4. The germline V gene has CDR1 SNHLY and CDR2 FYNNEI. The CDR3 sequence is 15 residues long. The CDR3 loop reads CASSANRGANYGYTF. The DNA for the CDR3 is TGTGCCAGCAGTGCTAACAGGGGGGCTAACTATGGCTACACCTTC.

The chain combines TRBV7-9 with TRBJ2-2; 13 nucleotides match TRBD2. Germline assignment: CDR1 SEHNR and CDR2 FQNEAQ (reference sequence). This CDR3 has 17 amino acids. V trimming: 4 bases; J trimming: 5 bases; junction bases outside the gene matches: 7. CDR3 in amino acids: CASSSLGTSGKTGELFF. In DNA form, the CDR3 reads TGTGCCAGCAGCTCCCTCGGGACTAGCGGGAAAACCGGGGAGCTGTTTTTT.

V and J are TRBV3-1 (or the pseudogene TRBV3-2) and TRBJ1-2, with 8 positions matching TRBD1. This CDR3 spans 15 amino acids. Losses at the gene ends were 3 bases for V and 7 bases for J; bases not matched to a gene: 10. Germline CDR1 LGHDT, CDR2 YNNKEL (reference sequence). For the CDR3, the DNA is TGTGCCAGCAGCCAGGCCGACAGGGGCCTCGCTGGCTACACCTTC. This codes for CASSQADRGLAGYTF.

This clone has a single count. The chain has TRBV7-2 and TRBJ2-5, with 10 bases fitting TRBD1. Germline V gene data show CDR1 as SGHTA and CDR2 as FQGNSA. The CDR3 has 15 amino acids. V trimming: 5 bases; J trimming: 5 bases; junction bases outside the gene matches: 8. CDR3 sequence: CASSERQGAGETQYF. The CDR3 DNA reads TGTGCCAGCAGCGAGCGACAGGGGGCTGGGGAGACCCAGTACTTC.

The CDR3 bases are TGTGCCAGCAGCCAGCGGGGACTAGCCACGGAGACCCAGTACTTC. Encoded protein: CASSQRGLATETQYF. This chain uses TRBV14 with TRBJ2-5, with 9 bases lining up with TRBD2. Germline loops: CDR1 SGHDN, CDR2 FVKESK. Germline trimming cut 3 bases from V and 5 bases from J; bases unmatched to any gene: 7. CDR3 length: 15 residues. The full variable domain, with the rest looked up from reference TRBV14 and TRBJ2-5, is EAGVTQFPSHSVIEKGQTVTLRCDPISGHDNLYWYRRVMGKEIKFLLHFVKESKQDESGMPNNRFLAERTGGTYSTLKVQPAELEDSGVYFCASSQRGLATETQYFGPGTRLLVL.

The rearrangement links TRBV5-1 to TRBJ2-3; 8 bases map to TRBD1. The J segment lost 7 bases and the V segment lost 5 bases, leaving 15 bases of the junction unmatched. The CDR3 contains 16 residues. From germline, CDR1 is SGHRS and CDR2 YFSETQ. The DNA for the CDR3 is TGCGCCAGCAGATTAGGAGCAGGGGGCAAATGGAATACGCAGTATTTT. This sequence encodes CASRLGAGGKWNTQYF.

CDR3 in amino acids: CASSRGLADTGELFF. CDR3 nucleotides: TGTGCCAGCAGCCGGGGACTAGCCGACACCGGGGAGCTGTTTTTT. This chain joins TRBV3-1 (or the pseudogene TRBV3-2) and TRBJ2-2; 9 bases are shared with TRBD2. The V gene end was trimmed by 4 bases and the J gene end by 3 bases; junction bases not matched to a gene: 3. CDR1 and CDR2 from the germline V gene are LGHDT and YNNKEL (reference sequence). The CDR3 has 15 residues.

V usage is TRBV3-1 (or the pseudogene TRBV3-2) and J usage is TRBJ1-4; 7 bases line up with TRBD1. With 6 bases clipped from V and 11 bases from J, the junction kept 12 bases outside the gene matches. Germline CDR1 and CDR2: LGHDT and YNNKEL (reference sequence). The CDR3 is made up of 14 amino acids. CDR3 in amino acids: CASSRHRGDKKLFF. CDR3 nucleotide sequence: TGTGCCAGCAGTCGTCACAGGGGTGATAAGAAACTGTTTTTT.

The chain carries TRBV19 and TRBJ2-3, with 7 bases identical to TRBD1. The CDR3 covers 16 residues. Per germline, CDR1 LNHDA and CDR2 SQIVND (reference sequence). With 6 bases clipped from V and 1 base from J, the junction kept 10 bases outside the gene matches. The CDR3 spells CASSPTGERGTDTQYF. The CDR3, as DNA: TGTGCCAGTAGCCCCACAGGGGAACGGGGCACAGATACGCAGTATTTT. Using reference TRBV19 and TRBJ2-3 for the parts outside the CDR3, the full variable domain is DGGITQSPKYLFRKEGQNVTLSCEQNLNHDAMYWYRQDPGQGLRLIYYSQIVNDFQKGDIAEGYSVSREKKESFPLTVTSAQKNPTAFYLCASSPTGERGTDTQYFGPGTRLTVL.

The chain links TRBV30 to TRBJ1-6, with TRBD1 matching 9 bases. CDR1 GTSNPN and CDR2 SVGIG come from the germline V gene (reference sequence). The CDR3 spans 16 residues. Trimming took 0 bases from V and 10 from J; bases not matched to a gene: 10. CDR3 amino acids: CAWSVLSGTGNSPLHF. In nucleotides, the CDR3 is TGTGCCTGGAGTGTACTTTCGGGGACAGGGAACTCACCCCTCCACTTT. The variable domain in full, completed from reference TRBV30 and TRBJ1-6, reads SQTIHQWPATLVQPVGSPLSLECTVEGTSNPNLYWYRQAAGRGLQLLFYSVGIGQISSEVPQNLSASRPQDRQFILSSKKLLLSDSGFYLCAWSVLSGTGNSPLHFGNGTRLTVT.

The chain employs TRBV3-1 (or the pseudogene TRBV3-2) and TRBJ1-1, with TRBD1 identical over 7 bases. The CDR3 contains 14 residues. Germline CDR1 and CDR2: LGHDT and YNNKEL (reference sequence). Trimming removed 4 bases from V and 6 bases from J; junction bases left unmatched: 8. DNA for the CDR3: TGTGCCAGCAGCCTTTATGTCCAGGGGGCTGAAGCTTTCTTT. Translating gives CASSLYVQGAEAFF.

The chain uses TRBV24-1 and TRBJ2-3; 11 bases line up with TRBD2. The V gene end was trimmed by 3 bases and the J gene end by 0 bases; junction bases not matched to a gene: 16. Germline V lookup: CDR1 KGHDR, CDR2 SFDVKD. The CDR3 is 21 residues long. CDR3 sequence reads: CATSDTLEIAGGWPSTDTQYF. CDR3 DNA sequence: TGTGCCACCAGTGATACCCTCGAAATAGCGGGAGGGTGGCCGAGCACAGATACGCAGTATTTT.

The CDR3, as DNA: TGTGCCAGCAGCCCCGCCGGGGGGGGGCCTTACAATGAGCAGTTCTTC. Protein sequence: CASSPAGGGPYNEQFF. The gene calls are TRBV7-2 and TRBJ2-1, with 8 positions matching TRBD2. V lost 5 bases, J lost 4 bases, and 10 bases stayed unmatched. Germline V gene data show CDR1 as SGHTA and CDR2 as FQGNSA. The CDR3 is made up of 16 amino acids.

In this sample, this clone turned up once. This chain joins TRBV7-2 and TRBJ2-3; a weak D match, TRBD2 (6 bases). CDR1 SGHTA and CDR2 FQGNSA come from the germline V gene. Trimming removed 7 bases from V and 6 bases from J, with 23 bases in between. The CDR3 loop spans 16 amino acids. The DNA for the CDR3 is TGTGCCAGCACTCCCTTGCTTAGCGGACGCAGGGATACGCAGTATTTT. Its translation is CASTPLLSGRRDTQYF.